This T cell receptor beta chain was recorded in a study of metastatic and nonmetastatic thyroid tumors. By sample fraction, this clone is medium-sized. Each patient went into thyroid surgery without having received any treatment. TCRdb redid the clone calls on the PCR reads using MiXCR. The data contain fewer than 20,000 clones, 25% to 30% of them singletons. Trimming removed 3 bases at V and 3 bases at J, with 9 bases between. The CDR3 loop spans 14 amino acids. The V gene's germline CDR1 is LGHDT and CDR2 YNNKEL (reference sequence). This chain uses TRBV3-1 with TRBJ2-1, with a weak D call TRBD1 (5 bases). The sequence was obtained from a female donor with papillary thyroid cancer or a benign thyroid nodule (not recorded which). Some clones in this sample may be carry-over from other donors' samples. The sequenced sample consisted of tumor tissue. In DNA, the CDR3 is TGTGCCAGCAGCCAGTCAGGGATCTACAATGAGCAGTTCTTC. It translates to CASSQSGIYNEQFF.